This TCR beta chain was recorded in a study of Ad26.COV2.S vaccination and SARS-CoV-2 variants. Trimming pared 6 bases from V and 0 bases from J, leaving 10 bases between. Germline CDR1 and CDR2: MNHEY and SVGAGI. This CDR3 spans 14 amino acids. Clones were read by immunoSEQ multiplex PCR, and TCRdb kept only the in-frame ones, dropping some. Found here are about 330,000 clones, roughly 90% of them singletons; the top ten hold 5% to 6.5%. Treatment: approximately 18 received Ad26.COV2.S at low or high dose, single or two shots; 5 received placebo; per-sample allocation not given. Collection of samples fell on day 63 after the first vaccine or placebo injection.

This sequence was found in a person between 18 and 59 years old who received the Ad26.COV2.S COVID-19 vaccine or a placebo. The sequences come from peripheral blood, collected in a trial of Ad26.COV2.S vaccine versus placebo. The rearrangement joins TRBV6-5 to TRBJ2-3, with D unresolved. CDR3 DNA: TGTGCCAGCAGGCTAGATAGTAGCACAGATACGCAGTATTTT. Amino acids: CASRLDSSTDTQYF.